These 25 T cell receptor beta chains share one sample of origin, sequenced in a study of blood T cells in healthy people across ages (dated by TCRdb to between 2014 and 2017). To prepare the library, 5' RACE was applied. The run used an Illumina HiSeq 2500. A second PCR of about 6 to 12 cycles was performed with a sample-barcoded 5' primer and a J-beta primer mix. Starting from the raw public reads, TCRdb applied fastp trimming at Q25, assembled clones with MiXCR and retained in-frame beta chains. Each entry is one CDR3 protein sequence, shown with its most common DNA and genes. The sample table records about 1.4 million distinct CDR3 sequences; 55% to 75% of these occur just once. The ten largest account for about 6.7% of the sample. Sample: blood. The receptors come from a man aged 18 to 29 in good health.

The table lists this clonotype with a few counts. This chain joins TRBV10-3 and TRBJ2-3, with 10 bases aligning to TRBD1. The ends lost 6 bases at V and 5 bases at J; junction bases unmatched: 17. The CDR3 is 18 residues long. Germline values: CDR1 ENHRY, CDR2 SYGVKD. The CDR3 sequence is CAIRSPRGDRGHKDTQYF. In DNA form, the CDR3 reads TGTGCCATCAGGTCGCCACGCGGCGACAGGGGGCATAAAGATACGCAGTATTTT.

V and J are TRBV9 and TRBJ1-5; unclear D gene. Germline V gene lookup returns CDR1 SGDLS and CDR2 YYNGEE. Trimming pared 0 bases from V and 6 bases from J, leaving 16 bases between. This CDR3 region has 16 residues. CDR3 sequence reads: CASSVGEGLIAQPQHF. The CDR3 coding sequence is TGTGCCAGCAGCGTAGGTGAGGGTCTGATCGCTCAGCCCCAGCATTTT.

The gene calls are TRBV3-1 and TRBJ2-1; tentative D call: TRBD1 (5 bases). CDR1 and CDR2 (germline): LGHDT, YNNKEL (reference sequence). The CDR3 spans 14 residues. Trimming took 0 bases from V and 5 from J, leaving 8 bases between them. The CDR3 sequence is CASSQDGANNEQFF. CDR3 nucleotides: TGTGCCAGCAGCCAAGATGGGGCCAACAATGAGCAGTTCTTC.

The J gene is TRBJ1-6, the V gene TRBV15, with a weak D call TRBD1 (5 bases). The CDR3 is 16 residues long. Germline CDR1 LNHNV, CDR2 YYDKDF (reference sequence). Trimming removed 0 bases from V and 5 bases from J, with 11 bases in between. This chain's CDR3 is CATSRDGGEHNSPLHF. The CDR3, as DNA: TGTGCCACCAGCAGAGATGGGGGGGAGCATAATTCACCCCTCCACTTT.

This clonotype appeared a few times. The J gene is TRBJ2-1, the V gene TRBV11-1; D may be TRBD1 (5 bases). Per germline, CDR1 SGHAT and CDR2 FQDESV (reference sequence). V gave up 1 base and J gave up 6 bases, with 22 bases separating them. The length of the CDR3 is 18 residues. The CDR3: CASSLGDSLYLSGNEQFF. Written as DNA, the CDR3 is TGTGCCAGCAGCTTAGGTGACAGTTTGTATTTGTCAGGCAATGAGCAGTTCTTC.

This chain uses TRBV6-2 or TRBV6-3 with TRBJ2-3; D is perhaps TRBD1 (6 bases). The CDR3 has 12 amino acids. Germline values: CDR1 MNHEY, CDR2 SVGEGT. V was pared by 10 bases and J by 6 bases, with 14 bases between. The CDR3: CATRSQGDTQYF. The CDR3 DNA is TGTGCCACCAGGTCACAGGGTGATACGCAGTATTTT.

This clonotype was picked up a small number of times. The CDR3 nucleotides are TGTGCCAGCAGCACTTTAGGGACTGAGAACACTGAAGCTTTCTTT. It yields the protein CASSTLGTENTEAFF. This chain uses TRBV9 with TRBJ1-1, with a possible D match to TRBD1 (5 bases). CDR3 size: 15 residues. Trimming left V 4 bases short and J 1 base short, with 14 bases between. Germline CDR1 is SGDLS and CDR2 is YYNGEE.

This clonotype was observed a handful of times. The V call is TRBV29-1, the J call TRBJ2-7, with D perhaps matching TRBD2 (5 bases). Germline V gives CDR1 SQVTM, CDR2 ANQGSEA. Between the trimmed V and J ends, which lost 6 bases and 7 bases, there was a span of 13 bases. The CDR3 has 11 amino acids. The CDR3 DNA reads TGCAGCGTGGATTGGCGGAGGGAGCAGTACTTC. Translated: CSVDWRREQYF.

The chain uses TRBV3-1 and TRBJ2-1; 8 bases line up with TRBD2. Looked up from germline, CDR1 is LGHDT and CDR2 is YNNKEL (reference sequence). V was pared by 4 bases and J by 4 bases, with 6 bases of the junction left unmatched. The CDR3 is made up of 15 amino acids. The CDR3, as DNA: TGTGCCAGCAGCCCACTAGCGGCAGAATACAATGAGCAGTTCTTC. The encoded protein is CASSPLAAEYNEQFF.

The chain links TRBV20-1 to TRBJ2-1; 9 nucleotides match TRBD2. From germline, CDR1 is DFQATT and CDR2 SNEGSKA (reference sequence). V gave up 6 bases and J gave up 6 bases; unmatched junction bases: 12. There are 15 residues in the CDR3. CDR3 residues: CSAGPPLAGANEQFF. CDR3 coding DNA: TGCAGTGCGGGACCCCCACTAGCGGGTGCCAATGAGCAGTTCTTC.

The chain employs TRBV6-5 and TRBJ2-3; TRBD2 matches at 9 bases. This CDR3 has 15 residues. V was pared by 6 bases and J by 0 bases, with 4 bases of the junction left unmatched. CDR1 and CDR2 (germline): MNHEY, SVGAGI. The CDR3 reads CASRIAGASTDTQYF. As DNA, the CDR3 is TGTGCCAGCAGGATAGCGGGGGCTAGCACAGATACGCAGTATTTT.

There are a few counts of this clonotype. This sequence may be a read error, since a much larger clone differs from it by one base. The rearrangement joins TRBV4-1 to TRBJ2-3; the match to TRBD1 covers 8 bases. CDR1 and CDR2 (germline): MGHRA, YSYEKL. This CDR3 region has 15 residues. V gave up 1 base and J gave up 4 bases; unmatched junction bases: 4. For the CDR3, the DNA is TGCGCCAGCAGCCAAGGGACAGGGAGCGCAGATACGCAGTATTTT. This translates into CASSQGTGSADTQYF.

There are a few counts of this clonotype. Its ends do not fully match the called genes, so a read error is possible. The chain uses TRBV6-5 and TRBJ2-7; D may be TRBD1 or TRBD2 (5 bases each). The CDR3 covers 15 residues. Germline CDR1 reads MNHEY; CDR2 reads SVGAGI. CDR3 sequence: CASSPTSSGTYERYF. CDR3 nucleotides: TGTGCCAGCAGTCCTACGTCGTCCGGGACCTACGAGCGGTACTTC.

The chain couples TRBV11-2 to TRBJ2-3; 9 nucleotides line up with TRBD2. The CDR3 runs to 16 residues. Germline V CDR1 and CDR2: SGHAT, FQNNGV. The J segment lost 2 bases and the V segment lost 2 bases, leaving 5 bases of the junction unmatched. The CDR3 region has the DNA TGTGCCAGCAGCTTAAGTCGCGGGGGGGACACAGATACGCAGTATTTT. Translation: CASSLSRGGDTDTQYF.

This clonotype has only a few counts. The CDR3 is CSVEETGEGEKLFF. The DNA for the CDR3 is TGCAGCGTTGAAGAGACAGGGGAAGGCGAAAAACTGTTTTTT. The V gene is TRBV29-1, the J gene TRBJ1-4; TRBD1 aligns across 8 bases. Germline V gives CDR1 SQVTM, CDR2 ANQGSEA. CDR3 length equals 14 residues. J gave up 8 bases and V 0 bases, and 5 bases lay outside the gene matches.

This clonotype showed up just a few times. The chain combines TRBV4-3 with TRBJ2-3, with 8 bases matching TRBD2. V gave up 6 bases and J gave up 5 bases; unmatched junction bases: 10. The CDR3 extends over 15 amino acids. Germline V gene data show CDR1 as LGHNA and CDR2 as YSLEER. CDR3: CASRLAGRMEDTQYF. CDR3 bases: TGCGCCAGCAGGCTAGCGGGCCGGATGGAAGATACGCAGTATTTT.

The chain has TRBV5-5 and TRBJ2-1; D is tentatively TRBD1 or TRBD2 (5 bases each). CDR3 length: 12 amino acids. V lost 0 bases and J 9 bases, leaving 7 bases between the germline ends. Germline-derived CDR1 and CDR2 are SGHKS and YYEKEE (reference sequence). CDR3 sequence (DNA): TGTGCCAGCAGCTTGGGGGGGTTTGAGCAGTTCTTC. It codes for CASSLGGFEQFF.

The chain recombines TRBV3-1 with TRBJ2-7; TRBD1 or TRBD2 may be the D gene (5 bases each). Between the trimmed V and J ends, which lost 6 bases and 2 bases, there was a span of 14 bases. The CDR3 is 14 residues long. Germline V gives CDR1 LGHDT, CDR2 YNNKEL (reference sequence). The CDR3 sequence: CASSPGADPYEQYF. For the CDR3, the DNA is TGTGCCAGCAGTCCCGGGGCAGATCCCTACGAGCAGTACTTC.

This clonotype was observed a handful of times. The genes are TRBV4-1 and TRBJ2-1; the D gene is possibly TRBD1 (6 bases). CDR1 is MGHRA and CDR2 is YSYEKL in the germline V gene. V was cut by 3 bases and J by 4 bases, with 13 bases left in between. The CDR3 has 15 amino acids. The CDR3, as DNA: TGCGCCAGCAGCCACGACCCGGGACAATACAATGAGCAGTTCTTC. It is translated as CASSHDPGQYNEQFF.

The genes are TRBV10-3 and TRBJ1-4, with D possibly matching TRBD1 (5 bases). The V gene lost 3 bases and the J gene lost 5 bases, with 10 bases spanning the gap. The germline CDR1 and CDR2 sequences are ENHRY and SYGVKD. This CDR3 is 14 amino acids long. The CDR3 coding sequence is TGTGCCATCAGTGAACGGGGGGGAAATGAAAAACTGTTTTTT. Translated, it gives CAISERGGNEKLFF.

A few counts support this clonotype. The chain carries TRBV12-3 or TRBV12-4 and TRBJ2-1; TRBD2 aligns across 8 bases. The CDR3 loop spans 14 amino acids. Trimming removed 7 bases from V and 8 bases from J; junction bases left unmatched: 10. The CDR3 here is CASTLRGLAYEQFF. The CDR3 DNA follows: TGTGCCAGCACCCTCCGAGGACTAGCCTATGAGCAGTTCTTC.

The chain combines TRBV9 with TRBJ2-3; D gene ambiguous. The V and J ends lost 5 bases and 9 bases respectively, with 13 bases between them. The germline CDR1 and CDR2 sequences are SGDLS and YYNGEE. There are 12 residues in the CDR3. CDR3 nucleotides: TGTGCCAGCAGGCAAGGACGGAGAACGCAGTATTTT. Its translation: CASRQGRRTQYF. Based on the CDR3 plus reference TRBV9 and TRBJ2-3, the full variable domain is DSGVTQTPKHLITATGQRVTLRCSPRSGDLSVYWYQQSLDQGLQFLIQYYNGEERAKGNILERFSAQQFPDLHSELNLSSLELGDSALYFCASRQGRRTQYFGPGTRLTVL.

The chain is built from TRBV13 and TRBJ2-7, with 7 bases matching TRBD2. Germline V gives CDR1 PRHDT, CDR2 FYEKMQ (reference sequence). This CDR3 is built from 14 residues. V trimming: 4 bases; J trimming: 2 bases; junction bases outside the gene matches: 5. CDR3 nucleotides: TGTGCCAGCAGCTCAGGGAGGGTTGCCTACGAGCAGTACTTC. Protein product: CASSSGRVAYEQYF.

This clonotype was picked up a small number of times. The J gene is TRBJ2-3, the V gene TRBV6-1; 9 nucleotides line up with TRBD1. The CDR3 runs to 15 residues. Germline values: CDR1 MNHNS, CDR2 SASEGT. V was pared by 7 bases and J by 8 bases, with 13 bases of the junction left unmatched. This chain's CDR3 is CASTSTGGYSGTQYF. CDR3 DNA: TGTGCCAGCACGTCGACAGGGGGATACTCGGGTACGCAGTATTTT.

The chain links TRBV27 to TRBJ2-7; weak D call: TRBD1 (5 bases). Germline-derived CDR1 and CDR2 are MNHEY and SMNVEV (reference sequence). V lost 3 bases and J lost 3, with 15 bases in between. The CDR3 totals 15 residues. This CDR3 reads CASSFQGDRDYEQYF. CDR3 DNA sequence: TGTGCCAGCAGTTTCCAAGGCGACAGAGACTACGAGCAGTACTTC.